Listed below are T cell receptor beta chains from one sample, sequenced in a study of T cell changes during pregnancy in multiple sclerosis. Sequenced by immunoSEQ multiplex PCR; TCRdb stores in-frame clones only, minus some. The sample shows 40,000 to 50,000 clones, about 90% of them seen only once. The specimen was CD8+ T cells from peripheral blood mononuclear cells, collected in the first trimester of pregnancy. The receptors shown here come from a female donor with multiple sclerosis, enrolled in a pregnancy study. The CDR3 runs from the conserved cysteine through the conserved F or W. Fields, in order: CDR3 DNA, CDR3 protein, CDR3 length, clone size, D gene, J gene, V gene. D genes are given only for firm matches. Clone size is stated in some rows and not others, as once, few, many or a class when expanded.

TGCGCCAGCAGCTTGGCCCCGGGGGAGCAGTTCTTC,CASSLAPGEQFF,12,NA,NA,TRBJ2-1,TRBV5-1
TGTGCCAGCAGCGAAGCGGGACAGGGGACCGGGGAGCTGTTTTTT,CASSEAGQGTGELFF,15,NA,TRBD1,TRBJ2-2,TRBV9
TGTGCCAGCAGTTACTCACAGGGGGAACGGGGTTCACCCCTCCACTTT,CASSYSQGERGSPLHF,16,NA,TRBD1,TRBJ1-6,TRBV6-5
TGTGCCAGCCTCGGGCGGGCTTTTGGCTACACCTTC,CASLGRAFGYTF,12,NA,NA,TRBJ1-2,TRBV25-1
TGTGCCAGCAGCCTAACCGGGACAGGGAGACATGAGCAGTTCTTC,CASSLTGTGRHEQFF,15,NA,TRBD1,TRBJ2-1,TRBV7-3
TGTGCCAGCAGTTTATTTAGGACAGGCCTGAATGAGCAGTTCTTC,CASSLFRTGLNEQFF,15,NA,TRBD1,TRBJ2-1,TRBV27
TGCGCCAGCAGCTCGCCGGGACTGGAGTACGAGCAGTACTTC,CASSSPGLEYEQYF,14,NA,NA,TRBJ2-7,TRBV5-1
TGTGCCAGCAGCCCTGGACTAGCGGGGGCCTACGAGCAGTACTTC,CASSPGLAGAYEQYF,15,NA,TRBD2,TRBJ2-7,TRBV5-6
TGTGCCAGCAGCTTAGCGCCTGGGACAGGATACGAGCAGTACTTC,CASSLAPGTGYEQYF,15,NA,TRBD1,TRBJ2-7,TRBV7-2
TGTGCCAGCAGCTTGAGACAGGGCTACGAGCAGTACTTC,CASSLRQGYEQYF,13,NA,TRBD1,TRBJ2-7,TRBV5-6
TGTGCCTGGATTCGACAGGGAAGGAATGAAAAACTGTTTTTT,CAWIRQGRNEKLFF,14,NA,TRBD1,TRBJ1-4,TRBV30
TGTGCCAGCAGCGTGCTAGCGGGAACCTACGAGCAGTACTTC,CASSVLAGTYEQYF,14,once,TRBD2,TRBJ2-7,TRBV9
TGCGCCAGCAGCCAACGCCGGGACAACCTCTACAATGAGCAGTTCTTC,CASSQRRDNLYNEQFF,16,NA,NA,TRBJ2-1,TRBV4-1
TGTGCCAGTAGTATAGCAGCAGGTAGCACTGAAGCTTTCTTT,CASSIAAGSTEAFF,14,NA,NA,TRBJ1-1,TRBV19
TGTGCCAGCAGCTTTCAAGGGGAATACTACGAGCAGTACTTC,CASSFQGEYYEQYF,14,NA,NA,TRBJ2-7,TRBV13
TGTGCCAGCAGCCCTGGACAGTATAATTCACCCCTCCACTTT,CASSPGQYNSPLHF,14,once,NA,TRBJ1-6,TRBV5-6